The 10 T cell receptor beta chains presented below share a single source sample, sequenced in a study of molecular identifiers for immune sequencing clone quantification. TCRdb re-analysed the PCR reads in MiXCR, keeping a single row per CDR3 protein. This sample has some 10,000 distinct CDR3 sequences; roughly a sixth occur once, and the top ten carry about 2.1%. Sequencing was done on a sample of naive CD8+ T cells from blood, with Jurkat cell RNA spiked in. Described subset: FACS-sorted CD8+CD4-CCR7+CD45RA+ naive T cells. The receptors come from a human donor in good health. Some libraries in this study had Jurkat cell RNA spiked in.

The table lists this clonotype with many counts. CDR3 residues: CASSRPSSYNEQFF. The CDR3 bases are TGTGCCAGCAGCCGACCCAGCTCCTACAATGAGCAGTTCTTC. This sequence joins TRBV14 and TRBJ2-1; D not resolved. The germline V gene has CDR1 SGHDN and CDR2 FVKESK. With 4 bases removed from V and 0 bases from J, the gap between germline ends came to 7 bases. The CDR3 contains 14 residues.

This chain joins TRBV4-1 and TRBJ2-7; 9 bases agree with TRBD1. CDR1 is MGHRA and CDR2 is YSYEKL in the germline V gene. J was trimmed by 2 bases and V by 3 bases; bases with no gene match: 5. The CDR3 contains 15 residues. CDR3 sequence (DNA): TGCGCCAGCAGCCAGAGGACAGGGGAACCCTACGAGCAGTACTTC. Its protein product is CASSQRTGEPYEQYF.

V usage is TRBV6-5 and J usage is TRBJ1-1; D is unresolved. CDR3 length equals 13 residues. Trimming removed 6 bases from V and 0 bases from J, with 8 bases in between. CDR1 and CDR2 (germline): MNHEY, SVGAGI. The CDR3 here is CASRPLMNTEAFF. In nucleotides, the CDR3 is TGTGCCAGCAGGCCCCTTATGAACACTGAAGCTTTCTTT.

The table lists this clonotype with a few counts. This sequence joins TRBV11-3 and TRBJ1-1, with D maybe TRBD1 (6 bases). The CDR3 is 14 amino acids. V gave up 5 bases and J gave up 1 base, with 11 bases separating them. Germline V gives CDR1 SGHNT, CDR2 YENEEA. The CDR3 coding sequence is TGTGCCAGCAGCGAAGGGACACAGAACACTGAAGCTTTCTTT. The encoded protein is CASSEGTQNTEAFF.

By proportion, this clonotype is medium-sized. The rearrangement uses TRBV29-1 and TRBJ1-1, with a weak D call TRBD1 (5 bases). The V gene lost 3 bases and the J gene lost 0 bases, with 17 bases spanning the gap. CDR3 length: 16 residues. The germline gives CDR1 SQVTM, CDR2 ANQGSEA. CDR3: CSVDGGDRLMNTEAFF. The CDR3 DNA reads as TGCAGCGTTGACGGGGGTGACAGACTCATGAACACTGAAGCTTTCTTT.

Comment on this clonotype: One base away lies a much larger clone, so this may be a sequencing read error. V is TRBV14 and J is TRBJ2-3; no reliable D call. The CDR3 runs to 14 residues. The V gene's germline CDR1 is SGHDN and CDR2 FVKESK. Trimming removed 4 bases from V and 4 bases from J, with 12 bases in between. The CDR3 protein is CASSPNRLADTQYF. DNA of the CDR3: TGTGCCAGCAGCCCGAATCGACTCGCAGATACGCAGTATTTT. The full variable domain, completed using reference TRBV14 and TRBJ2-3, is EAGVTQFPSHSVIEKGQTVTLRCDPISGHDNLYWYRRVMGKEIKFLLHFVKESKQDESGMPNNRFLAERTGGTYSTLKVQPAELEDSGVYFCASSPNRLADTQYFGPGTRLTVL.

The CDR3 bases are TGTGCCAGCACCCCGACAGGGGGCGATGAAAAACTGTTTTTT. It translates to CASTPTGGDEKLFF. V and J are TRBV28 and TRBJ1-4; 10 nucleotides align to TRBD1. V trimming: 7 bases; J trimming: 6 bases; junction bases outside the gene matches: 5. Germline-derived CDR1 and CDR2 are MDHEN and SYDVKM. There are 14 residues in the CDR3.

This clonotype has a count of ten or more. J is TRBJ2-7 and V is TRBV5-4; perhaps TRBD2 as D (5 bases). This CDR3 has 12 amino acids. V was cut by 4 bases and J by 2 bases, with 7 bases left in between. Germline V gene sequence: CDR1 SGHNT, CDR2 YYREEE (reference sequence). The CDR3 nucleotides are TGTGCCAGCAGCCCGGGAACCTACGAGCAGTACTTC. Its protein is CASSPGTYEQYF.

By frequency in the sample, this clonotype is medium-sized. The chain is built from TRBV10-3 and TRBJ2-3, with 9 bases aligning to TRBD2. This CDR3 is 13 amino acids long. Per germline, CDR1 ENHRY and CDR2 SYGVKD. Trimming removed 0 bases from V and 14 bases from J; junction bases left unmatched: 6. The CDR3 nucleotides read TGTGCCATCAGTGAGTCTCCTGGGACTAGCCCGTATTTT. This sequence encodes CAISESPGTSPYF.

To note about this clonotype: This may be a read error, as it is one base from a much larger clone. The CDR3 is CASSFWDDRGSYEQYF. CDR3 DNA sequence: TGTGCCAGCAGCTTTTGGGATGACCGAGGGTCCTACGAGCAGTACTTC. This chain links TRBV5-3 with TRBJ2-7; D possibly corresponds to TRBD2 (5 bases). TRBV5-3 qualifies as an ORF whose function is uncertain. This CDR3 region has 16 residues.